One and the same sample provided the 21 T cell receptor beta chains below, sequenced in a study of blood T cell repertoires in COVID-19 (TCRdb year 2020). Library preparation employed the immunoSEQ multiplex PCR assay. Not all clones reach the TCRdb copy of this immuneACCESS table, which keeps in-frame sequences only. Checked studies attribute under half of the gap to unresolved V genes and leave the rest unexplained. For this sample there are about 99,000 clones; around 87% appear just once. Clones ranked in the top ten supply roughly 15% of the sample. The sample taken for sequencing was peripheral blood. The receptors come from a man over 45 with acute or convalescent COVID-19.

This clone was observed once. V and J are TRBV6-6 and TRBJ2-7; D might be TRBD2 (6 bases). Germline CDR1 reads MNHNY; CDR2 reads SVGAGI (reference sequence). The CDR3 contains 13 residues. V lost 2 bases, J lost 3 bases, and 8 bases lay in between. The CDR3 reads CASSYGGSYEQYF. CDR3 nucleotides: TGTGCCAGCAGTTACGGGGGGAGCTACGAGCAGTACTTC.

This rearrangement joins TRBV10-3 to TRBJ2-2; D unresolved. V lost 3 bases to trimming and J lost 0 bases, with 14 bases between them. This CDR3 contains 17 residues. Germline CDR1 is ENHRY and CDR2 is SYGVKD. In nucleotides, the CDR3 is TGTGCCATCAGTGAAAGACAACCCCTGGCGAACACCGGGGAGCTGTTTTTT. It specifies CAISERQPLANTGELFF.

The chain employs TRBV28 and TRBJ2-7; no reliable D call. The V end was cut by 5 bases, the J end by 1 base, with 6 bases between. Germline lookup yields CDR1 MDHEN and CDR2 SYDVKM. The CDR3 is 12 amino acids. The CDR3 protein is CASSPLSYEQYF. The CDR3, as DNA: TGTGCCAGCAGTCCCCTATCCTACGAGCAGTACTTC.

The chain has TRBV4-1 and TRBJ2-1, with D perhaps TRBD2 (5 bases). Germline CDR1 reads MGHRA; CDR2 reads YSYEKL. Trimming took off 4 bases at V and 8 bases at J, with 18 bases between the two ends. The CDR3 runs to 15 residues. This CDR3 reads CASSRSPGSPHEQFF. CDR3 nucleotides: TGCGCCAGCAGCCGAAGTCCGGGGTCCCCCCATGAGCAGTTCTTC.

This clone was recorded once. The V gene is TRBV3-1 (or the pseudogene TRBV3-2), the J gene TRBJ1-2, with D possibly being TRBD1 (6 bases). CDR1 is LGHDT and CDR2 is YNNKEL in the germline V gene (reference sequence). Trimming left V 4 bases short and J 5 bases short, with 17 bases between. CDR3 length equals 15 residues. The CDR3 bases are TGTGCCAGCAGCCTAACGGCCAGGACAGCTTATGGCTACACCTTC. Its translation is CASSLTARTAYGYTF.

The V and J genes are TRBV10-3 and TRBJ2-1; 10 nucleotides agree with TRBD2. Germline values: CDR1 ENHRY, CDR2 SYGVKD. CDR3 size: 19 residues. Trimming took 6 bases from V and 3 from J; bases not matched to a gene: 17. Here the CDR3 DNA reads TGTGCCATCAGGAAGGGAACGACTAGCGGGTCTTCCAACTACAATGAGCAGTTCTTC. Translated, it gives CAIRKGTTSGSSNYNEQFF.

In nucleotides, the CDR3 is TGTGCCAGCAGTTCCGGGACTAGCGTCCAAGAGACCCAGTACTTC. Translation: CASSSGTSVQETQYF. The V gene is TRBV28, the J gene TRBJ2-5, with TRBD2 matching 10 bases. Germline V gives CDR1 MDHEN, CDR2 SYDVKM. V was clipped by 4 bases and J by 1 base; unmatched bases: 3. This CDR3 has 15 amino acids. The full variable domain, completed using reference TRBV28 and TRBJ2-5, is DVKVTQSSRYLVKRTGEKVFLECVQDMDHENMFWYRQDPGLGLRLIYFSYDVKMKEKGDIPEGYSVSREKKERFSLILESASTNQTSMYLCASSSGTSVQETQYFGPGTRLLVL.

The chain joins TRBV7-9 to TRBJ1-1; TRBD1 might be the D (6 bases). V shed 6 bases and J shed 4 bases, with 18 bases lying between them. The CDR3 has 15 residues. Per the germline V gene, CDR1 is SEHNR and CDR2 is FQNEAQ (reference sequence). For the CDR3, the DNA is TGTGCCAGCAGTCCTCGGGGGGGCCCCAGCACTGAAGCTTTCTTT. Translating it yields CASSPRGGPSTEAFF.

V and J are TRBV18 and TRBJ2-1; TRBD2 aligns across 12 bases. The CDR3 is 15 amino acids. Trimming at V came to 3 bases and at J to 6 bases, leaving 3 bases not matched to a gene. Germline CDR1 KGHSH, CDR2 LQKENI. The CDR3 loop is CASSPRLAGANEQFF. CDR3 bases: TGTGCCAGCTCACCCCGACTAGCGGGAGCCAATGAGCAGTTCTTC.

V is TRBV9 and J is TRBJ1-5; the D gene is possibly TRBD1 (5 bases). The CDR3 length is 14 residues. Germline V lookup: CDR1 SGDLS, CDR2 YYNGEE. Trimming removed 0 bases from V and 2 bases from J, with 6 bases in between. This CDR3 is CASSVGGGNQPQHF. The CDR3 bases are TGTGCCAGCAGCGTAGGGGGGGGCAATCAGCCCCAGCATTTT.

The V gene is TRBV25-1, the J gene TRBJ2-1, with TRBD2 identical over 10 bases. After removal of 6 bases from V and 8 bases from J, the junction contained 4 bases not matched to a gene. The CDR3 runs to 13 residues. Germline CDR1 is MGHDK and CDR2 is SYGVNS. CDR3 DNA sequence: TGTGCCAGCAGGCTAGCGGGAGATTATGAGCAGTTCTTC. This translates into CASRLAGDYEQFF.

The chain has TRBV6-5 and TRBJ2-7, with TRBD2 matching over 8 bases. CDR1 and CDR2 (germline): MNHEY, SVGAGI. V lost 6 bases to trimming and J lost 2 bases; unmatched junction nucleotides: 6. CDR3 size: 14 residues. CDR3 sequence: CASSPTGLAYEQYF. DNA for the CDR3: TGTGCCAGCAGCCCAACGGGACTAGCCTACGAGCAGTACTTC.

This clone was detected only a few times. V is TRBV2 and J is TRBJ2-3; the D is unclear. The V end lost 9 bases, the J end lost 2 bases, and 9 bases lay between the germline ends. Germline lookup yields CDR1 SNHLY and CDR2 FYNNEI. The CDR3 has 12 amino acids. CDR3 coding DNA: TGTGCCAGTTGTACAGACACAGATACGCAGTATTTT. The encoded protein is CASCTDTDTQYF. Full variable domain (missing parts from reference TRBV2 and TRBJ2-3): EPEVTQTPSHQVTQMGQEVILRCVPISNHLYFYWYRQILGQKVEFLVSFYNNEISEKSEIFDDQFSVERPDGSNFTLKIRSTKLEDSAMYFCASCTDTDTQYFGPGTRLTVL.

The gene calls are TRBV19 and TRBJ1-1; tentative D call: TRBD1 (5 bases). Germline CDR1 and CDR2: LNHDA and SQIVND (reference sequence). Trimming removed 6 bases from V and 3 bases from J, with 23 bases in between. The length of the CDR3 is 17 residues. CDR3 in amino acids: CASRSNRIPRPHTEAFF. In DNA form, the CDR3 reads TGTGCCAGTAGATCAAACAGGATCCCGAGGCCCCACACTGAAGCTTTCTTT.

This clone was seen just once. V and J are TRBV10-2 and TRBJ1-1; 10 bases agree with TRBD1. CDR1 is WSHSY, CDR2 SAAADI, per germline. The CDR3 loop spans 12 amino acids. The CDR3, as DNA: TGCGTTACCGGGACAGGGGACACTGAAGCTTTCTTT. Translation gives CVTGTGDTEAFF.

V usage is TRBV3-1 (or the pseudogene TRBV3-2) and J usage is TRBJ2-1; 7 nucleotides agree with TRBD2. CDR1 LGHDT and CDR2 YNNKEL come from the germline V gene (reference sequence). The CDR3 is made up of 14 amino acids. The V segment lost 4 bases and the J segment 6 bases; nucleotides outside the gene matches: 6. The CDR3 DNA reads as TGTGCCAGCAGCCCCGCGGGAGAGGTCAATGAGCAGTTCTTC. It codes for CASSPAGEVNEQFF.

The table lists this clone with a count of one. The chain joins TRBV12-3 or TRBV12-4 to TRBJ2-3, with D maybe TRBD2 (6 bases). The V gene lost 5 bases and the J gene lost 6 bases, with 9 bases spanning the gap. The CDR3 loop spans 12 amino acids. CDR3 DNA sequence: TGTGCCAGCAGTCCCGCGGGGGATACGCAGTATTTT. It specifies CASSPAGDTQYF.

The chain uses TRBV5-4 and TRBJ1-2; a weak D match, TRBD1 (6 bases). CDR1 and CDR2 from the germline V gene are SGHNT and YYREEE (reference sequence). The germline V and J ends were trimmed by 4 bases and 3 bases, with 16 bases remaining between them. The CDR3 is 15 amino acids. The CDR3 region has the DNA TGTGCCAGCAGCCCGAGGACAGCCGATGACTATGGCTACACCTTC. Translating gives CASSPRTADDYGYTF.

This rearrangement joins TRBV18 to TRBJ2-1; D is perhaps TRBD2 (7 bases). Germline assignment: CDR1 KGHSH and CDR2 LQKENI. V lost 6 bases and J 9 bases, leaving 21 bases between the germline ends. The CDR3 consists of 15 residues. The CDR3 reads CASSPLGGGWSEQFF. Here the CDR3 DNA reads TGTGCCAGCTCGCCCCTCGGCGGGGGCTGGAGTGAGCAGTTCTTC.

The chain recombines TRBV29-1 with TRBJ2-7; 10 bases align to TRBD1. The CDR3 is made up of 13 amino acids. Germline CDR1 reads SQVTM; CDR2 reads ANQGSEA. Trimming removed 5 bases from V and 1 base from J; junction bases left unmatched: 2. This chain's CDR3 is CSVLGQGSYEQYF. The CDR3 DNA follows: TGCAGCGTTCTGGGACAGGGGTCCTACGAGCAGTACTTC.

V and J are TRBV2 and TRBJ2-7; 7 nucleotides align to TRBD1. The CDR3 is 14 amino acids. The V gene's germline CDR1 is SNHLY and CDR2 FYNNEI. The junction had 13 bases not matched to a gene; V was cut back by 6 bases and J by 8 bases. DNA for the CDR3: TGTGCCAGCAGGGTGAGTTCCCGGGACAGAAAGCAGTACTTC. Amino acids: CASRVSSRDRKQYF.